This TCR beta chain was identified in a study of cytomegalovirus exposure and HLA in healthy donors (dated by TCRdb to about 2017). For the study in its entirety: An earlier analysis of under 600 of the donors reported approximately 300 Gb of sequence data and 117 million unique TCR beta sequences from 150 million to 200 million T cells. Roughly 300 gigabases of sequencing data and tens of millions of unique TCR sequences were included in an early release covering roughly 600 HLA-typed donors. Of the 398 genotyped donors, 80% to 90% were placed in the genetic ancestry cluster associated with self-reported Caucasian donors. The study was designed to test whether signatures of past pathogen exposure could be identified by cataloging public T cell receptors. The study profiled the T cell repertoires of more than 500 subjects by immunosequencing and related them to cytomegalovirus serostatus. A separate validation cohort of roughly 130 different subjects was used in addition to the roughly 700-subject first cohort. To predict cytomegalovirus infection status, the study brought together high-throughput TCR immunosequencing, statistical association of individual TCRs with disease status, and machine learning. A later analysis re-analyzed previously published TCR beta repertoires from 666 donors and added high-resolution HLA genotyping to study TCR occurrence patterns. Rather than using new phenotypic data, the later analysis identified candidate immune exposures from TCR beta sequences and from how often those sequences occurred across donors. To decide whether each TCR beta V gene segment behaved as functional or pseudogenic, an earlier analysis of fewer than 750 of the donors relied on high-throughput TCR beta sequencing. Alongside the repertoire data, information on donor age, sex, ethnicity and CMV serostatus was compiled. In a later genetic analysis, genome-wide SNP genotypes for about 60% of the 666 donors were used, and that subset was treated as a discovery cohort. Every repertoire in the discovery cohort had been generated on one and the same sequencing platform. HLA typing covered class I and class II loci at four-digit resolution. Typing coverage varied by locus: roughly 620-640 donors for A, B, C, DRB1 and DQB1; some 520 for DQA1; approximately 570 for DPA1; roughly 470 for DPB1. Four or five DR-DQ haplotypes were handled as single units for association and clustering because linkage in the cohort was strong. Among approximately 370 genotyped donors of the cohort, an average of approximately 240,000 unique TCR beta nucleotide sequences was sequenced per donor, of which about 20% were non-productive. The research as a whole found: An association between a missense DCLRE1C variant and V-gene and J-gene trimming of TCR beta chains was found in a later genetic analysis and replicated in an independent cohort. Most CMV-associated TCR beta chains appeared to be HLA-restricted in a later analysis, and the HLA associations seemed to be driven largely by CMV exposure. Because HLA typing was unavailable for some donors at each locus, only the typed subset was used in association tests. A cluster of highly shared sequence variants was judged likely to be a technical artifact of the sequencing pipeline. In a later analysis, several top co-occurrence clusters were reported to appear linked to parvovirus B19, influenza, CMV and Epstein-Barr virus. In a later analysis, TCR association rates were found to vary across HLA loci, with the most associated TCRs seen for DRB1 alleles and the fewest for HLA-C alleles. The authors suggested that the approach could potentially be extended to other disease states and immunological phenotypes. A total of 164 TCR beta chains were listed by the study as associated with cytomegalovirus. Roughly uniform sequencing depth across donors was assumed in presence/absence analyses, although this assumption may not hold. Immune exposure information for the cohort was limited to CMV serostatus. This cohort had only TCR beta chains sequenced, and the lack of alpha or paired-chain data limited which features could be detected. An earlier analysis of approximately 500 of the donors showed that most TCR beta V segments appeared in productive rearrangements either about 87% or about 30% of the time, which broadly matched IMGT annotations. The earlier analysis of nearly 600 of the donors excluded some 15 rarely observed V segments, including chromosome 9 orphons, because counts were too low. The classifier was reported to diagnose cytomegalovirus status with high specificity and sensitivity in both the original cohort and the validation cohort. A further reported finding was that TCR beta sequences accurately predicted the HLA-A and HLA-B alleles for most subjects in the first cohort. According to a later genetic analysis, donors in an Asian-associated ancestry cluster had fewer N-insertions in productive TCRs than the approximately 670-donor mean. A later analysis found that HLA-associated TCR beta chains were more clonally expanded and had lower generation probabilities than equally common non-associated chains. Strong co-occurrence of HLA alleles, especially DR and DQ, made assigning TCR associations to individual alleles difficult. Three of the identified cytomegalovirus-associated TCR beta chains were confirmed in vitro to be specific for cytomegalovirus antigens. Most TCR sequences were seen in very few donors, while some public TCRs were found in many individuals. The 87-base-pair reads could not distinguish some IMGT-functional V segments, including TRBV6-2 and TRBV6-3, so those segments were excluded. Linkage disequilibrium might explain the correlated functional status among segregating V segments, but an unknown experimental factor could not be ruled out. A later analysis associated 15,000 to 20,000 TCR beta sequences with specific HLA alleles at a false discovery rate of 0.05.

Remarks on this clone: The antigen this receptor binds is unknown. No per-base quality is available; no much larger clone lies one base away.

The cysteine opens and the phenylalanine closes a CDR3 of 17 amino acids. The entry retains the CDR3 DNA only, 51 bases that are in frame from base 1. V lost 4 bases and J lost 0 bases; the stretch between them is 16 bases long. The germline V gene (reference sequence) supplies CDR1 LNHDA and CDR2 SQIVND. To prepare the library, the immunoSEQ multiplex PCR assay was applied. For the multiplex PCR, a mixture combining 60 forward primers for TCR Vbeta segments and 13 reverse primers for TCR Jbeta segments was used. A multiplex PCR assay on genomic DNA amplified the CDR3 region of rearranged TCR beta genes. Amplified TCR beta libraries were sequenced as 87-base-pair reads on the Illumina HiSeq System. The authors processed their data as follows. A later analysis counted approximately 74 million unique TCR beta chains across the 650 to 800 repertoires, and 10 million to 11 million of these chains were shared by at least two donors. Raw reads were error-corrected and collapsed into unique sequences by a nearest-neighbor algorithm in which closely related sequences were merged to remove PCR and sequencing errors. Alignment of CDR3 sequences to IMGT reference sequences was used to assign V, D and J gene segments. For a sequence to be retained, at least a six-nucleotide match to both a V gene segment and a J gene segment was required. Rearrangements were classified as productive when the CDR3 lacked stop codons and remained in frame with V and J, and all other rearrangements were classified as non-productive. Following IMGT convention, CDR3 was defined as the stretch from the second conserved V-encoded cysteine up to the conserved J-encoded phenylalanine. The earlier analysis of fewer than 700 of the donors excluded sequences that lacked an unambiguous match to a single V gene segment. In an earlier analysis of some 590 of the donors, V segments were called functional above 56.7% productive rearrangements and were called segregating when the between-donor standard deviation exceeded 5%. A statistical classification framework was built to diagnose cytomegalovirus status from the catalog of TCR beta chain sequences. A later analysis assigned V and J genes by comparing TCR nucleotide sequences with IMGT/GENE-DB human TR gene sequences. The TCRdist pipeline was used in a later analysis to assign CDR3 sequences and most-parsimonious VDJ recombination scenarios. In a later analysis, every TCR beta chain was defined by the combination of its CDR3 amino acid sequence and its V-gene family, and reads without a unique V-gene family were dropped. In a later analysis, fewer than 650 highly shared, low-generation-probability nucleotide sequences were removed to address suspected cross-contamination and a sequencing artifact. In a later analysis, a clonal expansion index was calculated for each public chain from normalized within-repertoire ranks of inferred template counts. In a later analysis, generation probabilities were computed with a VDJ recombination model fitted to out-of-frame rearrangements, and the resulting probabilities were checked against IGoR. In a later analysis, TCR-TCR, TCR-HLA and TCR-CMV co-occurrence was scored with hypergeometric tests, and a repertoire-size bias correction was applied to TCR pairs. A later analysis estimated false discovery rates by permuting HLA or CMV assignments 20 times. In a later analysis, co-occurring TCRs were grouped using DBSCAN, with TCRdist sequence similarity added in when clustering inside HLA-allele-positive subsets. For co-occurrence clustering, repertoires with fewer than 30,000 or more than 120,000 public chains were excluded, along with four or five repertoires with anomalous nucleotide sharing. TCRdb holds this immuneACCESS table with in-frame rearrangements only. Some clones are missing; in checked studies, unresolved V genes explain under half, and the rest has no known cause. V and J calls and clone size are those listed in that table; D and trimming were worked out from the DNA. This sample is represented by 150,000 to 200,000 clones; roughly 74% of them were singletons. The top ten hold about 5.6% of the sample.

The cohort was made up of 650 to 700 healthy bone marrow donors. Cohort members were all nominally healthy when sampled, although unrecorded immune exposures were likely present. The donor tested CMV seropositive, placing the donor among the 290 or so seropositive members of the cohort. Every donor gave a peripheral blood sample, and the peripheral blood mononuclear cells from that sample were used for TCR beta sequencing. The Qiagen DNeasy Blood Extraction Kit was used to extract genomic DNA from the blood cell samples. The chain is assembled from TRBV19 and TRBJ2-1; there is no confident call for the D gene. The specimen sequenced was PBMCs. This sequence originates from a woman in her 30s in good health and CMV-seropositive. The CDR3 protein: CASSTPSTGSSYNEQFF. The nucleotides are TGTGCCAGTAGTACTCCGTCTACTGGTAGCTCCTACAATGAGCAGTTCTTC. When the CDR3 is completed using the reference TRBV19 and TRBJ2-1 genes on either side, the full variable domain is DGGITQSPKYLFRKEGQNVTLSCEQNLNHDAMYWYRQDPGQGLRLIYYSQIVNDFQKGDIAEGYSVSREKKESFPLTVTSAQKNPTAFYLCASSTPSTGSSYNEQFFGPGTRLTVL.